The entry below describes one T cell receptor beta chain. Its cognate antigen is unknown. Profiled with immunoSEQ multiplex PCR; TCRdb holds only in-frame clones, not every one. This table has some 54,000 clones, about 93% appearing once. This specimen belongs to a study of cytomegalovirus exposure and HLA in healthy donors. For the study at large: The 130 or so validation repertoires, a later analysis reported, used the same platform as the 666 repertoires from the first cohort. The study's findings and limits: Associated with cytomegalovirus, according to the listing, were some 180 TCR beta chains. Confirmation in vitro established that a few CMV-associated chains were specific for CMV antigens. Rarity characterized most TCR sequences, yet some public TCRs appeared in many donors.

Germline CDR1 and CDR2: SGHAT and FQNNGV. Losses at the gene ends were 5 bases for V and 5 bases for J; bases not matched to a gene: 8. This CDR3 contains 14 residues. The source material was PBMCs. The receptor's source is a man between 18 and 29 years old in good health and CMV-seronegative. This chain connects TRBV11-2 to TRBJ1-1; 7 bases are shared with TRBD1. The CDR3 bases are TGTGCCAGCAGCCCGCGACAGGGTGATACTGAAGCTTTCTTT. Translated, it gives CASSPRQGDTEAFF.